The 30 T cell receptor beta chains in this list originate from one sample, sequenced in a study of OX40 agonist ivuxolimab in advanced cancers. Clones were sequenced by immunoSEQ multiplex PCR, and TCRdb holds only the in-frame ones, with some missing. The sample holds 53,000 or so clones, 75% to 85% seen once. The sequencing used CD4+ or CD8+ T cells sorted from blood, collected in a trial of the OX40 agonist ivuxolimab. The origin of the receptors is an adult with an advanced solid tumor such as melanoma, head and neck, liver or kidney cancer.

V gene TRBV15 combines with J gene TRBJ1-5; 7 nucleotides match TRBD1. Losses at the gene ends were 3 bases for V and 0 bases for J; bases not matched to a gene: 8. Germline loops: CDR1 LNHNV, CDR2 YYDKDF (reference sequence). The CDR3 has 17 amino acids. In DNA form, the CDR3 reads TGTGCCACCAGCAGGGGTAAACAGGGGAATAGCAATCAGCCCCAGCATTTT. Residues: CATSRGKQGNSNQPQHF.

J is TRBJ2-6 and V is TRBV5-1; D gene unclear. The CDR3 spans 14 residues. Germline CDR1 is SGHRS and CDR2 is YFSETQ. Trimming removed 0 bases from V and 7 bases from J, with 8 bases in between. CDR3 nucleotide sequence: TGCGCCAGCAGCTTGGTCGGCAGTGCCAACGTCCTGACTTTC. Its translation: CASSLVGSANVLTF.

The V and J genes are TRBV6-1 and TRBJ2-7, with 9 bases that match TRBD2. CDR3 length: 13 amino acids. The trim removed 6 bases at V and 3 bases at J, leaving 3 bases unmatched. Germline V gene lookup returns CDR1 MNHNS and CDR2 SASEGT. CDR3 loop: CASRSGGIYEQYF. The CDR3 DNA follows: TGTGCCAGCAGAAGCGGGGGGATCTACGAGCAGTACTTC.

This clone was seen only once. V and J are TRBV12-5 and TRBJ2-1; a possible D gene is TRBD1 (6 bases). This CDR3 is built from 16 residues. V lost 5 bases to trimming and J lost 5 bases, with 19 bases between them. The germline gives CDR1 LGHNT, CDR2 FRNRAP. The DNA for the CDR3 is TGTGCTAGTGGTCCAGGACAGCCTACTATAGACAATGAGCAGTTCTTC. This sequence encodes CASGPGQPTIDNEQFF.

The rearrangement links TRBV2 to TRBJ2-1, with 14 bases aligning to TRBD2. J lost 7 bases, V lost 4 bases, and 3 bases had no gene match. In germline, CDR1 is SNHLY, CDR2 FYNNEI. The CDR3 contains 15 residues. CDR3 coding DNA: TGTGCCAGCAGTGTGACTAGCGGGGGGGGAAATGAGCAGTTCTTC. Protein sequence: CASSVTSGGGNEQFF.

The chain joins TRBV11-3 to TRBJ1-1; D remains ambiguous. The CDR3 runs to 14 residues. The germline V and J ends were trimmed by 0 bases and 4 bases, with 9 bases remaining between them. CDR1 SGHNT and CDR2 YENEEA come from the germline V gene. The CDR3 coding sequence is TGTGCCAGCAGCTTAGATACCTTGGGCACTGAAGCTTTCTTT. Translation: CASSLDTLGTEAFF.

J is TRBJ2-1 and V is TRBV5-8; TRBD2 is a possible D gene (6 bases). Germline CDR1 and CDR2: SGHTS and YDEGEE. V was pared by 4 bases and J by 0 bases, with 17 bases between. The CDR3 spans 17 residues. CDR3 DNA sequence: TGTGCCAGCAGCATCCACCTCCTAGCGCGCTCCTACAATGAGCAGTTCTTC. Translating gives CASSIHLLARSYNEQFF.

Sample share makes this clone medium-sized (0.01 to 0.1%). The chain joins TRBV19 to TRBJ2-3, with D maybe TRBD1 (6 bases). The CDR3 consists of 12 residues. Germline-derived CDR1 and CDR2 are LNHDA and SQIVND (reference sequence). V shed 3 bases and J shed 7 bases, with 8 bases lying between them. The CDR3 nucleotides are TGTGCCAGTAGTATGACAGGCCATACGCAGTATTTT. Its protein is CASSMTGHTQYF.

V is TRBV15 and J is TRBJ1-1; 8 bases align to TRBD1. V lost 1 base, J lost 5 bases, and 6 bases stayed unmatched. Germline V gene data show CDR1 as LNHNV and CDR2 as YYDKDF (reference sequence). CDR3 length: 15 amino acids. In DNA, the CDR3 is TGTGCCACCAGCAGAGGTCTTACAGGGGGGACTGAAGCTTTCTTT. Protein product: CATSRGLTGGTEAFF.

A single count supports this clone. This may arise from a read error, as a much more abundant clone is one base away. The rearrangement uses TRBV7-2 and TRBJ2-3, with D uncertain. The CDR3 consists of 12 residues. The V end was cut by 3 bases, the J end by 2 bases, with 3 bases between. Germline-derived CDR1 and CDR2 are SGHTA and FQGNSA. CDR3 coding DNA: TGTGCCAGCAGCTTGCACACAGATACGCAGTATTTT. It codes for CASSLHTDTQYF.

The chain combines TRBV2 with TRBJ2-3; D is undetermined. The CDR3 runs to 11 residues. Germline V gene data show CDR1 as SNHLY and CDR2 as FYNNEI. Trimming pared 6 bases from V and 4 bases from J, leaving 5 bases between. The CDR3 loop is CASRRADTQYF. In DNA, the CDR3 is TGTGCCAGCAGAAGGGCAGATACGCAGTATTTT.

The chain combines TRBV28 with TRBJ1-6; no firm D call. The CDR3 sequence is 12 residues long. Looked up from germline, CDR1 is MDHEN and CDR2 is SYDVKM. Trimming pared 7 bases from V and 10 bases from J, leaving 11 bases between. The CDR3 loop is CASMDFQSPLHF. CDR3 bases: TGTGCCAGCATGGACTTTCAATCACCCCTCCACTTT.

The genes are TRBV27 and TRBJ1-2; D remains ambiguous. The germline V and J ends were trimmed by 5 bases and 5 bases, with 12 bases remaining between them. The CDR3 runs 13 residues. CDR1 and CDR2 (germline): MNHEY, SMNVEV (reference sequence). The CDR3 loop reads CASSRGSGYGYTF. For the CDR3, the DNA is TGTGCCAGCAGTCGCGGCTCAGGTTATGGCTACACCTTC.

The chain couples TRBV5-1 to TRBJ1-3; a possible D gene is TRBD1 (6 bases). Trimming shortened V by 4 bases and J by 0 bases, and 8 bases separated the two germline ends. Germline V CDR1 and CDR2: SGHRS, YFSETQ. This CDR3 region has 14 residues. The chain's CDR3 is CASSEGGSGNTIYF. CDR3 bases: TGCGCCAGCAGCGAAGGGGGCTCTGGAAACACCATATATTTT.

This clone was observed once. The CDR3 here is CASSVAPGNSYNEQFF. CDR3 nucleotide sequence: TGTGCCAGCAGCGTAGCTCCCGGGAACTCCTACAATGAGCAGTTCTTC. V is TRBV9 and J is TRBJ2-1, with a tentative D call TRBD2 (5 bases). With 0 bases removed from V and 0 bases from J, the gap between germline ends came to 10 bases. This CDR3 comprises 16 residues. CDR1 is SGDLS, CDR2 YYNGEE, per germline.

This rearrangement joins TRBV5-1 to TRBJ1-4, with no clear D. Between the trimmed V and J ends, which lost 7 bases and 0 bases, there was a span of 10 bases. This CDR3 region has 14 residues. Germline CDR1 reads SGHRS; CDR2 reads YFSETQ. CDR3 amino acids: CASSPGSTNEKLFF. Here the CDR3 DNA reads TGCGCCAGCTCGCCGGGATCAACTAATGAAAAACTGTTTTTT.

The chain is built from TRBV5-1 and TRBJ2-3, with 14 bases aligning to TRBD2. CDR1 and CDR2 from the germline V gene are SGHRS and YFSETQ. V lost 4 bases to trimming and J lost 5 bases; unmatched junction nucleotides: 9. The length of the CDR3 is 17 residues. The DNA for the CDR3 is TGCGCCAGCAGCCCGGAGGGACTAGCGGGAGTAAAAGATACGCAGTATTTT. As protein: CASSPEGLAGVKDTQYF.

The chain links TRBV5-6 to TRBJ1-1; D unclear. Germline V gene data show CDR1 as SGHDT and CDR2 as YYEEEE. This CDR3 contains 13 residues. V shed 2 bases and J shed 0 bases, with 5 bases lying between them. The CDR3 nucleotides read TGTGCCAGCAGCTTTTATCTGAACACTGAAGCTTTCTTT. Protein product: CASSFYLNTEAFF.

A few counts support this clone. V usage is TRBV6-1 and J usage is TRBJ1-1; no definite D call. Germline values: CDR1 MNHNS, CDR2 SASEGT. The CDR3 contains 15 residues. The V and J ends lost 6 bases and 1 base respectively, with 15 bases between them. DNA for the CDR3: TGTGCCAGCAGCAAATGGGCGGAAGAGAACACTGAAGCTTTCTTT. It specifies CASSKWAEENTEAFF.

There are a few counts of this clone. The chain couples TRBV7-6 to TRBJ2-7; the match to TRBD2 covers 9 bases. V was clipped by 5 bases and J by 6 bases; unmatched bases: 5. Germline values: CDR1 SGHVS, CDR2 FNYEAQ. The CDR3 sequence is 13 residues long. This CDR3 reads CASSQTSGGEQYF. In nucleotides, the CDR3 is TGTGCCAGCAGCCAGACTAGCGGAGGCGAGCAGTACTTC.

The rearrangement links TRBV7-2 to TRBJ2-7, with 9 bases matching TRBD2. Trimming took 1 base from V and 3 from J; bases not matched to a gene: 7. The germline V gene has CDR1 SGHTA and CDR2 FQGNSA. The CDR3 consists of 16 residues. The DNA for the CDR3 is TGTGCCAGCAGCTTAGGCGGGGGGGCGGATAGCTACGAGCAGTACTTC. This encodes CASSLGGGADSYEQYF.

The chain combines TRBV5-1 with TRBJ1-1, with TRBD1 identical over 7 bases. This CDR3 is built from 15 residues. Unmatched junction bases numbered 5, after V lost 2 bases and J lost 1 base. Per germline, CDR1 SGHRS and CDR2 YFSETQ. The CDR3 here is CASSLQGPQNTEAFF. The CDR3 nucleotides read TGCGCCAGCAGCTTACAGGGGCCACAGAACACTGAAGCTTTCTTT.

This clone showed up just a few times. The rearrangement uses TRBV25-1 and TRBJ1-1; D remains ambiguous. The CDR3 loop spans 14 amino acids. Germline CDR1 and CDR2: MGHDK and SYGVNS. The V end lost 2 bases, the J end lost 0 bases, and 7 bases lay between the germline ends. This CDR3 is CASSESTVNTEAFF. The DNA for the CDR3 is TGTGCCAGCAGTGAAAGCACAGTGAACACTGAAGCTTTCTTT.

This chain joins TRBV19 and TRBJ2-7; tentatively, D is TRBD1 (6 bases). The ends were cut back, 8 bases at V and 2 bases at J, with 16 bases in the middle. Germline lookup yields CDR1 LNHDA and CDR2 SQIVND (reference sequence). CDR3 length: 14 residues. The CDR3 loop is CASSYPGTTYEQYF. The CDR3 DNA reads TGTGCCAGTTCCTACCCCGGGACAACCTACGAGCAGTACTTC. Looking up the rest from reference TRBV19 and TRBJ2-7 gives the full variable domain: DGGITQSPKYLFRKEGQNVTLSCEQNLNHDAMYWYRQDPGQGLRLIYYSQIVNDFQKGDIAEGYSVSREKKESFPLTVTSAQKNPTAFYLCASSYPGTTYEQYFGPGTRLTVT.

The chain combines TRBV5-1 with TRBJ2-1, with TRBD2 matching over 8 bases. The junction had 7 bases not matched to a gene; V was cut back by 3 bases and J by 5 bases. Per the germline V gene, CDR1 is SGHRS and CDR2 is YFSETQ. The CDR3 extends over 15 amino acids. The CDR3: CASSSGLAHHNEQFF. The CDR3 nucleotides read TGCGCCAGCAGCTCCGGACTAGCCCATCACAATGAGCAGTTCTTC.

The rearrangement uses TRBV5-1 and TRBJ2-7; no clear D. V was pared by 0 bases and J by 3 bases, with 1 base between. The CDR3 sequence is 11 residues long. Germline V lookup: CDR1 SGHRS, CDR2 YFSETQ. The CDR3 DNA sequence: TGCGCCAGCAGCTTGGGCTACGAGCAGTACTTC. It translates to CASSLGYEQYF.

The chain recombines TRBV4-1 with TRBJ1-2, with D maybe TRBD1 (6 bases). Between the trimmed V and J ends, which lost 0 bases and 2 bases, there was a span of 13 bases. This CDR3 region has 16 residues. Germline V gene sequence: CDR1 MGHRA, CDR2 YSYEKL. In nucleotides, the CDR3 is TGCGCCAGCAGCCAAGATGGGGGGGCAGTGAACTATGGCTACACCTTC. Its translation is CASSQDGGAVNYGYTF.

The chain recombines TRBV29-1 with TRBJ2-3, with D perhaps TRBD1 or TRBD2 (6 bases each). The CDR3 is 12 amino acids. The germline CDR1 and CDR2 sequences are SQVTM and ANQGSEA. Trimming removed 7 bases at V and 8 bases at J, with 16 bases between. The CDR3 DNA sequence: TGCAGCGCGTCGGAGGGGGGTGCTACGCAGTATTTT. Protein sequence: CSASEGGATQYF.

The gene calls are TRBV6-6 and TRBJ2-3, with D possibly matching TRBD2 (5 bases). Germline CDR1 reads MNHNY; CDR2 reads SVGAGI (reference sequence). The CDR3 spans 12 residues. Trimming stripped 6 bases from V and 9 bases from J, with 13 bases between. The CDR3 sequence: CASSSTMDTQYF. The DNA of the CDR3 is TGTGCCAGCAGCTCGACTATGGACACGCAGTATTTT.

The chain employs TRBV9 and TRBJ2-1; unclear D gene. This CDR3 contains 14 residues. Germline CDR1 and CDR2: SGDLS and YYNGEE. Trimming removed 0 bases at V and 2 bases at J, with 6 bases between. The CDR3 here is CASSVGSTYNEQFF. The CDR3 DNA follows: TGTGCCAGCAGCGTAGGCTCCACCTACAATGAGCAGTTCTTC.